One sample yielded the 5 T cell receptor beta chains listed below, sequenced in a study of human CD8 memory T cell subsets. The authors made TCR beta libraries using UMI-labeled 5' RACE. TCRdb reworked the 5' RACE reads into one entry per CDR3 protein, no DNA. The sample totals under 4,500 distinct CDR3 sequences. The source material was CD8+ T cells from PBMCs. The receptors were gathered from a human donor in good health.

The CDR3 region is CASSAHLLAGGPAYNEQFF. The rearrangement joins TRBV25-1 to TRBJ2-1; TCRdb calls TRBD2, which cannot be checked without DNA. The CDR3 runs to 19 residues. Germline lookup yields CDR1 MGHDK and CDR2 SYGVNS. Full variable domain (rest looked up from reference TRBV25-1 and TRBJ2-1): EADIYQTPRYLVIGTGKKITLECSQTMGHDKMYWYQQDPGMELHLIHYSYGVNSTEKGDLSSESTVSRIRTEHFPLTLESARPSHTSQYLCASSAHLLAGGPAYNEQFFGPGTRLTVL.

This chain links TRBV25-1 with TRBJ2-2; TCRdb proposes TRBD1, but this gene call is untestable without DNA. The V gene's germline CDR1 is MGHDK and CDR2 SYGVNS. This CDR3 has 15 residues. The CDR3 loop reads CASTTGQGEAGELFF.

This CDR3 reads CASSQDTGGWDEQYF. The V call is TRBV4-1, the J call TRBJ2-7; the D gene TCRdb calls, TRBD1, cannot be checked with no DNA. CDR1 is MGHRA, CDR2 YSYEKL, per germline. There are 15 residues in the CDR3.

This chain connects TRBV15 to TRBJ2-1; TCRdb indicates TRBD2, and absent DNA this call remains unverified. The CDR3 is made up of 17 amino acids. Germline lookup yields CDR1 LNHNV and CDR2 YYDKDF (reference sequence). Here the CDR3 reads CATSSSSPGLLDNEQFF.

This chain uses TRBV5-4 with TRBJ2-1; no DNA is available, so the TRBD1 call from TCRdb remains unchecked. This CDR3 has 17 amino acids. Germline V gene lookup returns CDR1 SGHNT and CDR2 YYREEE (reference sequence). The CDR3 region is CASSIPGTGPTYNEQFF.